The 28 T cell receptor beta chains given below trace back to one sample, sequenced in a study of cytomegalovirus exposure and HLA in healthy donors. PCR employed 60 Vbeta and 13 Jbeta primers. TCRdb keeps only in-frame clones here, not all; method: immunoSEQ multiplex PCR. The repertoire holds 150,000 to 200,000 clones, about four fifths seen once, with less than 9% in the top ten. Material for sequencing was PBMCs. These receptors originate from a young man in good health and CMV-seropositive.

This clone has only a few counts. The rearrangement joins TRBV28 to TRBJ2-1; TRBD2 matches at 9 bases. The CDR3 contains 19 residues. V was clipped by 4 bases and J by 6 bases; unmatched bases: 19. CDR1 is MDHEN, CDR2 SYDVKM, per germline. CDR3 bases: TGTGCCAGCAGTTCCGCCCCCCATCTAGCGGGATCTGCTCCCAATGAGCAGTTCTTC. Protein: CASSSAPHLAGSAPNEQFF.

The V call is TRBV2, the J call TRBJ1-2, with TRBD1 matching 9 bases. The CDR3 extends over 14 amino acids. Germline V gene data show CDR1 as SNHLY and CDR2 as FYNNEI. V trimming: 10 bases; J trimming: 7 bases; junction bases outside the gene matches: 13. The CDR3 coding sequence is TGTGCCATCTTATTAATTACAGGGGGCGCTGGCTACACCTTC. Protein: CAILLITGGAGYTF. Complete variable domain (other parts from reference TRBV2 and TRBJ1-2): EPEVTQTPSHQVTQMGQEVILRCVPISNHLYFYWYRQILGQKVEFLVSFYNNEISEKSEIFDDQFSVERPDGSNFTLKIRSTKLEDSAMYFCAILLITGGAGYTFGSGTRLTVV.

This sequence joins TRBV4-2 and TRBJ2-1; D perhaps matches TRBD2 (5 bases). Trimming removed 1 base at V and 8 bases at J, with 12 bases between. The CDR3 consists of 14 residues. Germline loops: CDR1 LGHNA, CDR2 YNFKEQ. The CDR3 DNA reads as TGTGCCAGCAGCCAAGTCATGGGAGTGGATGAGCAGTTCTTC. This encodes CASSQVMGVDEQFF.

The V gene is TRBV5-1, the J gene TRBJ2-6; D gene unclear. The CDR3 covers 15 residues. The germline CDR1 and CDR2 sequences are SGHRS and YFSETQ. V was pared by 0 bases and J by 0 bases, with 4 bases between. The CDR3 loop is CASSLDSSGANVLTF. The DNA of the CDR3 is TGCGCCAGCAGCTTGGACAGCTCTGGGGCCAACGTCCTGACTTTC.

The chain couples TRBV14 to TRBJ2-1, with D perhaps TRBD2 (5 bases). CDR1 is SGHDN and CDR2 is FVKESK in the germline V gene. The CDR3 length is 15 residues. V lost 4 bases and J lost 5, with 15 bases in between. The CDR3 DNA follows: TGTGCCAGCAGCCGAACTAGGACGCAGCACAATGAGCAGTTCTTC. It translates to CASSRTRTQHNEQFF.

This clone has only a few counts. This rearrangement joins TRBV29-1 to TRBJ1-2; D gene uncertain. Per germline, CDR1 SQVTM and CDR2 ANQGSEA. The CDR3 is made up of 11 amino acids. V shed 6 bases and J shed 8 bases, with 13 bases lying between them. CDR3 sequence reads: CSVLGPLGYTF. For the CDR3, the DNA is TGCAGCGTGCTGGGCCCCTTAGGCTACACCTTC. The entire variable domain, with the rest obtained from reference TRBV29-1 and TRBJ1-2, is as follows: SAVISQKPSRDICQRGTSLTIQCQVDSQVTMMFWYRQQPGQSLTLIATANQGSEATYESGFVIDKFPISRPNLTFSTLTVSNMSPEDSSIYLCSVLGPLGYTFGSGTRLTVV.

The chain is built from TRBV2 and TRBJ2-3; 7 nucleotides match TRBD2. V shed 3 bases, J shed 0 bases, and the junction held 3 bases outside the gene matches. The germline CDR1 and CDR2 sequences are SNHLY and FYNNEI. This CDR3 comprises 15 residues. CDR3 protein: CASSDGGGSTDTQYF. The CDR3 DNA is TGTGCCAGCAGTGACGGGGGAGGGAGCACAGATACGCAGTATTTT. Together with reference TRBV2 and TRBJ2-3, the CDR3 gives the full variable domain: EPEVTQTPSHQVTQMGQEVILRCVPISNHLYFYWYRQILGQKVEFLVSFYNNEISEKSEIFDDQFSVERPDGSNFTLKIRSTKLEDSAMYFCASSDGGGSTDTQYFGPGTRLTVL.

The CDR3 loop is CASSPHGRGDYNEQFF. CDR3 coding DNA: TGTGCCAGCAGCCCACACGGGCGGGGGGACTACAATGAGCAGTTCTTC. V and J are TRBV9 and TRBJ2-1; TRBD2 matches at 8 bases. Losses at the gene ends were 4 bases for V and 3 bases for J; bases not matched to a gene: 9. The CDR3 length is 16 residues. From germline, CDR1 is SGDLS and CDR2 YYNGEE.

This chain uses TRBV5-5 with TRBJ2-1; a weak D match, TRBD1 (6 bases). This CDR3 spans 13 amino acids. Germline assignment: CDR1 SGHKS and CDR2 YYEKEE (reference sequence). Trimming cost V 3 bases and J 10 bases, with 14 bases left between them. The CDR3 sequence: CASSSQGPGEQFF. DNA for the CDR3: TGTGCCAGCAGCTCACAGGGACCGGGCGAGCAGTTCTTC.

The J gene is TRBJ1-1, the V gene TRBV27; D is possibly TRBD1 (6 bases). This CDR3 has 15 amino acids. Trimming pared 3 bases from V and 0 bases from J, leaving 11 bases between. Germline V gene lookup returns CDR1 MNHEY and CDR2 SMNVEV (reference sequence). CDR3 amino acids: CASSFRGVMNTEAFF. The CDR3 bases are TGTGCCAGCAGTTTCAGGGGTGTAATGAACACTGAAGCTTTCTTT.

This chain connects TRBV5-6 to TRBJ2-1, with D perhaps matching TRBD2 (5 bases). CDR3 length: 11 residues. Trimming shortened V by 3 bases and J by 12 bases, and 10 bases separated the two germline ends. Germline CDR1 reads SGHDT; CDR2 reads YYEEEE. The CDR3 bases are TGTGCCAGCAGCTCCTACGCGGGGCAGTTCTTC. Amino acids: CASSSYAGQFF.

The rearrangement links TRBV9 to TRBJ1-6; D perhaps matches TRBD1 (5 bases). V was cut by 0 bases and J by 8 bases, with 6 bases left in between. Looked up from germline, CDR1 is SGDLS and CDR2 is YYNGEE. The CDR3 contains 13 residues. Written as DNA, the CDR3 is TGTGCCAGCAGCGTAGAACAGGATTCACCCCTCCACTTT. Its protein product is CASSVEQDSPLHF.

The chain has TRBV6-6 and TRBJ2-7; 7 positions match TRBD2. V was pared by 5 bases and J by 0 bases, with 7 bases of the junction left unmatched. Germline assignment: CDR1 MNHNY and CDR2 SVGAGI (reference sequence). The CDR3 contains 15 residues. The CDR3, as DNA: TGTGCCAGCAGTCCACTAGCGACGAGCTCCTACGAGCAGTACTTC. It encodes CASSPLATSSYEQYF.

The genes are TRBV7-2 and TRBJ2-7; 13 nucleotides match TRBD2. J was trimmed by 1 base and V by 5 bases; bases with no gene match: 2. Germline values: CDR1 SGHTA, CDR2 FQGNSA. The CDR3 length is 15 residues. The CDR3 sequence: CASSTLAGGSYEQYF. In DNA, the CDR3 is TGTGCCAGCAGCACACTAGCGGGAGGGTCCTACGAGCAGTACTTC.

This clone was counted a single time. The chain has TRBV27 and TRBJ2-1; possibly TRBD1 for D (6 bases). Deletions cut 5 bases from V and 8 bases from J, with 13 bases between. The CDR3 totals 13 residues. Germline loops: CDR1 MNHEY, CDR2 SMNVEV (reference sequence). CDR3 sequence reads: CASSVRQVHEQFF. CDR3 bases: TGTGCCAGCAGTGTCCGACAGGTTCATGAGCAGTTCTTC.

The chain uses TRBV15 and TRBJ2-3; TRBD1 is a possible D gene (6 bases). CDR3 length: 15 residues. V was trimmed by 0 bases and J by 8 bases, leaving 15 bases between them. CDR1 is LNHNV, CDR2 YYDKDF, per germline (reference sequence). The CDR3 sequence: CATSRDVQKQGTQYF. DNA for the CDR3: TGTGCCACCAGCAGAGATGTCCAGAAACAGGGTACGCAGTATTTT.

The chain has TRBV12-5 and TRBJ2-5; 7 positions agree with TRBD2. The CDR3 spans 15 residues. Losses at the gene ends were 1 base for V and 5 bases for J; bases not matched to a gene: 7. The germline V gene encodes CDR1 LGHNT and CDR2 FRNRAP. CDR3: CASGLGAGNRETQYF. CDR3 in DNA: TGTGCTAGTGGTTTGGGAGCGGGGAACAGGGAGACCCAGTACTTC.

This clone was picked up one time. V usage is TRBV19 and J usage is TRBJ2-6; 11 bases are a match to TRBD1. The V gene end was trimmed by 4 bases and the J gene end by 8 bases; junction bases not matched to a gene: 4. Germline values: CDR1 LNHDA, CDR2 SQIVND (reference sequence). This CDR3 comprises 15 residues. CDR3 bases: TGTGCCAGTAGTACAGGACAGGGGGCGACCAACGTCCTGACTTTC. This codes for CASSTGQGATNVLTF. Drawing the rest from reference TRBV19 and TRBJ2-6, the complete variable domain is DGGITQSPKYLFRKEGQNVTLSCEQNLNHDAMYWYRQDPGQGLRLIYYSQIVNDFQKGDIAEGYSVSREKKESFPLTVTSAQKNPTAFYLCASSTGQGATNVLTFGAGSRLTVL.

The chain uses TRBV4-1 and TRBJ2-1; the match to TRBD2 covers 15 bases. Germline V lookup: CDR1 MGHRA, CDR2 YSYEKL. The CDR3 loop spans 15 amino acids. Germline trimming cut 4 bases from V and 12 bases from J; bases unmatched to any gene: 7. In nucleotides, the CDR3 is TGCGCCAGCAGCCCCGGGACTAGCGGGGGGTGGGGGCAGTTCTTC. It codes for CASSPGTSGGWGQFF.

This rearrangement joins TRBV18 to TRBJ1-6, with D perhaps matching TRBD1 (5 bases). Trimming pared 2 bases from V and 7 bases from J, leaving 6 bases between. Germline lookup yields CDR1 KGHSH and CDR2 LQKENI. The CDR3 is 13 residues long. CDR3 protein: CASSPGGNSPLHF. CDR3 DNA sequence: TGTGCCAGCTCACCAGGGGGGAATTCACCCCTCCACTTT.

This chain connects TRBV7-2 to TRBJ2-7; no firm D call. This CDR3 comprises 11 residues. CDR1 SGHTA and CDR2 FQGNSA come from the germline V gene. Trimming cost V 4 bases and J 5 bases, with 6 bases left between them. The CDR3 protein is CASSSGDEQYF. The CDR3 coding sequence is TGTGCCAGCAGCTCGGGTGACGAGCAGTACTTC.

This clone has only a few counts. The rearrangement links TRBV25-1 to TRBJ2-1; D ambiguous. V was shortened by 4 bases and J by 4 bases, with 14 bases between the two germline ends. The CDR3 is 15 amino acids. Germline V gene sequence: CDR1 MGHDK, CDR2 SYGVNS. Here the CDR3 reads CASSGANPWYNEQFF. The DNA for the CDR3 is TGTGCCAGCAGTGGGGCTAATCCGTGGTACAATGAGCAGTTCTTC.

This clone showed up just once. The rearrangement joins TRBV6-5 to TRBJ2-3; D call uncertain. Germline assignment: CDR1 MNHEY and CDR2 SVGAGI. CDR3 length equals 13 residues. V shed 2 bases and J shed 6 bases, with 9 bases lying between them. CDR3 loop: CASSYRGYDTQYF. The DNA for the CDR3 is TGTGCCAGCAGTTACCGAGGTTACGATACGCAGTATTTT.

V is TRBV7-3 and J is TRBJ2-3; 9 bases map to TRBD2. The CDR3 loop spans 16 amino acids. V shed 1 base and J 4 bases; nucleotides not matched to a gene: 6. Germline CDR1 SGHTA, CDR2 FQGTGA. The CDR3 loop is CASSLRLAGSADTQYF. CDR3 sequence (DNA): TGTGCCAGCAGCTTAAGGCTAGCGGGGTCCGCAGATACGCAGTATTTT.

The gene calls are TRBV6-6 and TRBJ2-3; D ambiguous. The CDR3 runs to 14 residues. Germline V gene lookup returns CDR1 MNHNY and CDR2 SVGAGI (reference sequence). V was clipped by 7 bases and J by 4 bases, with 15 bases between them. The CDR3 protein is CASTYPASSDTQYF. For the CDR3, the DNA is TGTGCCAGCACGTATCCAGCGTCTTCAGATACGCAGTATTTT.

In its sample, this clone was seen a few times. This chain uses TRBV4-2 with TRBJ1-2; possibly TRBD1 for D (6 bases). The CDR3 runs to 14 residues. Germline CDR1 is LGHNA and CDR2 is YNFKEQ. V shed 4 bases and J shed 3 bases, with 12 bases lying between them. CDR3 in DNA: TGTGCCAGCAGCCTTAGGAACAGGGACTATGGCTACACCTTC. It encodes CASSLRNRDYGYTF.

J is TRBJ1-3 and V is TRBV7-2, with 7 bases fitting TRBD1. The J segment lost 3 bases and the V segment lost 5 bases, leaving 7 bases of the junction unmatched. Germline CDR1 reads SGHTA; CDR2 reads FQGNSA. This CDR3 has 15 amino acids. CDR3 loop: CASSLDRVGGNTIYF. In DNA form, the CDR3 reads TGTGCCAGCAGCCTAGACAGGGTGGGTGGAAACACCATATATTTT. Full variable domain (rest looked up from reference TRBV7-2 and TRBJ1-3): GAGVSQSPSNKVTEKGKDVELRCDPISGHTALYWYRQSLGQGLEFLIYFQGNSAPDKSGLPSDRFSAERTGGSVSTLTIQRTQQEDSAVYLCASSLDRVGGNTIYFGEGSWLTVV.

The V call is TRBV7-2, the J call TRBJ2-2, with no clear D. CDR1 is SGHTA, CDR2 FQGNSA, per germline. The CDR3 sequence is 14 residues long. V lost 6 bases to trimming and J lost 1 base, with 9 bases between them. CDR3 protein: CASREKMNTGELFF. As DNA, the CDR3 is TGTGCCAGCAGGGAGAAGATGAACACCGGGGAGCTGTTTTTT.